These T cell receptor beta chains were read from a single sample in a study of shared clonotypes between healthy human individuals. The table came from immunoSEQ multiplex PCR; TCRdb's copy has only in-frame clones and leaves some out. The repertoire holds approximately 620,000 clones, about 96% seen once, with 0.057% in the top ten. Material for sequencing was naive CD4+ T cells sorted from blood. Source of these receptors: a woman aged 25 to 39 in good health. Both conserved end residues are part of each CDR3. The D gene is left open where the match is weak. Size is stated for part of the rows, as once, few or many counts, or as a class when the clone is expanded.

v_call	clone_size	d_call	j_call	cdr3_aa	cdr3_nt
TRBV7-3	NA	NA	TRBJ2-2	CASSLTAGANTGELFF	TGTGCCAGCAGCTTAACGGCAGGGGCGAACACCGGGGAGCTGTTTTTT
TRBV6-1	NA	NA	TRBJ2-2	CASKASLNSGELFF	TGTGCCAGCAAGGCTAGCTTGAACTCCGGGGAGCTGTTTTTT
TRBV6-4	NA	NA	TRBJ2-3	CASSYPSLTASTDTQYF	TGTGCCAGCAGTTACCCCTCTCTGACAGCCAGCACAGATACGCAGTATTTT
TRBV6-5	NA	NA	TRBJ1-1	CASSYSRRNTEAFF	TGTGCCAGCAGTTACTCCAGGCGGAACACTGAAGCTTTCTTT
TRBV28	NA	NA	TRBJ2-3	CASSLPQGSADTQYF	TGTGCCAGCAGTTTACCCCAGGGTTCGGCAGATACGCAGTATTTT
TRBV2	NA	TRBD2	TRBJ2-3	CASSARTSADTQYF	TGTGCCAGCAGTGCCCGGACTAGTGCAGATACGCAGTATTTT
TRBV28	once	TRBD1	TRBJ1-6	CASSLGQDNSPLHF	TGTGCCAGCAGCCTGGGACAGGACAATTCACCCCTCCACTTT
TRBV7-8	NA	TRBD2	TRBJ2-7	CASSMILAGVVDEQYF	TGTGCCAGCAGCATGATACTAGCGGGAGTGGTAGACGAGCAGTACTTC
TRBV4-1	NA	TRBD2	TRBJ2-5	CASSQSPASGPGLAGGTQYF	TGCGCCAGCAGCCAATCTCCAGCGTCAGGCCCGGGACTAGCGGGAGGGACCCAGTACTTC
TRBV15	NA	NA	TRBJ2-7	CATSRDPKAYEQYF	TGTGCCACCAGCAGAGACCCCAAAGCTTACGAGCAGTACTTC
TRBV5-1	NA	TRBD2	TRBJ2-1	CASSLAYGGSGDEQFF	TGCGCCAGCAGCTTGGCCTACGGCGGGAGCGGTGATGAGCAGTTCTTC
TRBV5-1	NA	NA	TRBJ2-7	CASTLGPSTPTYEQYF	TGCGCCAGCACCCTGGGACCCTCGACTCCTACCTACGAGCAGTACTTC
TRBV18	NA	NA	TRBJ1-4	CASSPARATNEKLFF	TGTGCCAGCTCACCAGCGCGGGCAACTAATGAAAAACTGTTTTTT
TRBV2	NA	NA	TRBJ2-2	CASSYTNTGELFF	TGTGCCAGCAGTTATACGAACACCGGGGAGCTGTTTTTT
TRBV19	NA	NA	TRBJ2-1	CASSIQVVGEQFF	TGTGCCAGTAGTATCCAGGTAGTTGGTGAGCAGTTCTTC
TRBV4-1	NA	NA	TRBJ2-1	CASRPLREPDGYNEQFF	TGCGCCAGCCGCCCCCTAAGGGAACCGGACGGTTACAATGAGCAGTTCTTC
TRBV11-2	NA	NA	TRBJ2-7	CASSLVQGTYEQYF	TGTGCCAGCAGCTTAGTCCAGGGAACCTACGAGCAGTACTTC
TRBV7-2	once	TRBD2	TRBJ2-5	CASSLALSSGSGETQYF	TGTGCCAGCAGCTTAGCGCTTTCTAGCGGCTCGGGGGAGACCCAGTACTTC
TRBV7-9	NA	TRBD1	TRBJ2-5	CASSSRDSGETQYF	TGTGCCAGCAGCTCTCGGGACAGTGGAGAGACCCAGTACTTC
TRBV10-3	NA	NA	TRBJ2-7	CAISDRAEEQYF	TGTGCCATCAGTGACAGGGCTGAAGAGCAGTACTTC
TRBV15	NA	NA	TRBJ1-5	CATSDDRRSSNQPQHF	TGTGCCACCAGCGACGACAGAAGATCAAGCAATCAGCCCCAGCATTTT
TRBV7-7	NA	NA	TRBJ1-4	CASSLTRPLNEKLFF	TGTGCCAGCAGCTTAACGCGGCCTCTTAATGAAAAACTGTTTTTT
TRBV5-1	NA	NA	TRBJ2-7	CASSLGTEALYEQYF	TGCGCCAGCAGCTTGGGAACGGAAGCCCTTTACGAGCAGTACTTC
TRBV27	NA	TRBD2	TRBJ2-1	CASSRSPPGLAGAGRVF	TGTGCCAGCAGTCGATCTCCTCCGGGACTAGCGGGAGCCGGCAGAGTCTTC
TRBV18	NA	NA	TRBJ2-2	CASSATTQTGELFF	TGTGCCAGCTCAGCGACGACGCAAACCGGGGAGCTGTTTTTT
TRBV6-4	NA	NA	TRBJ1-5	CASSDSPQPQHF	TGTGCCAGCAGTGACTCCCCCCAGCCCCAGCATTTT
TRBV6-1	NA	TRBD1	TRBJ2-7	CASSEIGFSGGQYF	TGTGCCAGCAGTGAAATAGGATTTTCAGGGGGGCAGTACTTC
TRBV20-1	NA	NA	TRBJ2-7	CSARTVQQYF	TGCAGTGCTCGAACGGTTCAGCAGTACTTC
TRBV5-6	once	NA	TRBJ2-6	CASSLDPGYSGANVLTF	TGTGCCAGCAGCCTGGATCCAGGGTACTCTGGGGCCAACGTCCTGACTTTC